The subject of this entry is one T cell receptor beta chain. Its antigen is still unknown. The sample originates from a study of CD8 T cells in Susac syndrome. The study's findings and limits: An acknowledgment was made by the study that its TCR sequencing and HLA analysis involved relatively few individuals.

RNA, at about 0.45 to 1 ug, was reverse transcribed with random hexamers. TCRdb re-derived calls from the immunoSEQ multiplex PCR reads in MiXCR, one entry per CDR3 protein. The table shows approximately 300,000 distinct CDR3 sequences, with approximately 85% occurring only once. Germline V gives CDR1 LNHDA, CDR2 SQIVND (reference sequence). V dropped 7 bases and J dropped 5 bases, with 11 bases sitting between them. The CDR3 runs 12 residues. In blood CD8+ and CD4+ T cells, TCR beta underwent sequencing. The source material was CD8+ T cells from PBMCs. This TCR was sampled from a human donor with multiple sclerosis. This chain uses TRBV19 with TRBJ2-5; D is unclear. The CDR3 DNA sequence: TGTGCCAGTACCTTTCTCGTGGAGACCCAGTACTTC. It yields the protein CASTFLVETQYF.